This T cell receptor beta chain was retrieved from a study of T cell responses to AZD1222 COVID-19 vaccine. Whole-study findings and limits: Clonal diversity was possibly underestimated, and the donors were mostly white British, with more females. The study found Spike-specific TCR breadth and depth rose after two AZD1222 doses.

In this sample, this clone turned up a few times. Its cognate antigen is unknown. Sequenced by immunoSEQ multiplex PCR; TCRdb stores in-frame clones only, minus some. The repertoire includes 85,000 to 100,000 clones, 70% to 85% of them detected once, and 21% sits in the top ten. V lost 5 bases and J lost 4; bases outside the gene matches: 2. Germline loops: CDR1 LNHDA, CDR2 SQIVND (reference sequence). The CDR3 runs to 15 residues. This chain joins TRBV19 and TRBJ2-6; TRBD1 aligns across 10 bases. This sample comprised peripheral blood, obtained on day 0 of AZD1222 vaccination. The source of this sequence is an adult in good health. Here the CDR3 DNA reads TGTGCCAGTAGTTGGACAGGGGGAGGGGCCAACGTCCTGACTTTC. This sequence encodes CASSWTGGGANVLTF.